The 29 T cell receptor beta chains below come from one sample, sequenced in a study of T cells in Graves' hyperthyroidism and ophthalmopathy. Regions amplified from RNA transcripts were the TCR beta CDR3 regions. First-round RT-PCR targeting the TCR CDR3 was performed with the HTBI primer set. TCRdb itself ran the multiplex PCR reads through MiXCR, one entry per CDR3 protein. The data contain about 660,000 distinct CDR3 sequences, roughly 46% of them singletons. Sequenced sample: peripheral blood or thyroid tissue (not recorded which). Receptor source: an adult man with Graves' disease, either hyperthyroidism or ophthalmopathy (not recorded which).

This clonotype was counted at least ten times. The CDR3 here is CASSDKTGRETQYF. The CDR3 DNA is TGTGCCAGCAGTGATAAGACAGGGCGAGAGACCCAGTACTTC. J is TRBJ2-5 and V is TRBV2; 7 bases map to TRBD1. V was pared by 3 bases and J by 4 bases, with 5 bases of the junction left unmatched. Germline assignment: CDR1 SNHLY and CDR2 FYNNEI. The CDR3 loop spans 14 amino acids.

This clonotype was observed many times. This rearrangement joins TRBV29-1 to TRBJ1-1; D gene uncertain. Trimming removed 5 bases at V and 2 bases at J, with 6 bases between. The CDR3 has 11 amino acids. From germline, CDR1 is SQVTM and CDR2 ANQGSEA. CDR3 DNA: TGCAGCGTTCGTGCCAACACTGAAGCTTTCTTT. It translates to CSVRANTEAFF. Based on the CDR3 plus reference TRBV29-1 and TRBJ1-1, the full variable domain is SAVISQKPSRDICQRGTSLTIQCQVDSQVTMMFWYRQQPGQSLTLIATANQGSEATYESGFVIDKFPISRPNLTFSTLTVSNMSPEDSSIYLCSVRANTEAFFGQGTRLTVV.

The chain recombines TRBV25-1 with TRBJ1-2, with D tentatively TRBD1 (6 bases). CDR3 length: 14 residues. Per the germline V gene, CDR1 is MGHDK and CDR2 is SYGVNS. V lost 5 bases and J 13 bases, leaving 23 bases between the germline ends. This CDR3 reads CASSLYRDKISPTF. In DNA form, the CDR3 reads TGTGCCAGCAGTTTATATCGGGACAAGATCTCCCCCACCTTC.

V is TRBV7-4 and J is TRBJ1-2; D might be TRBD1 (5 bases). V lost 5 bases and J 0 bases, leaving 16 bases between the germline ends. CDR1 SGHVT and CDR2 SQSDAQ come from the germline V gene. The CDR3 is 16 residues long. CDR3 bases: TGTGCCAGCAGCCAAGACTTCTGGACAACTAACTATGGCTACACCTTC. It is translated as CASSQDFWTTNYGYTF.

The rearrangement uses TRBV29-1 and TRBJ1-3; possible D gene TRBD1, 5 bases. CDR3 length equals 13 residues. Germline assignment: CDR1 SQVTM and CDR2 ANQGSEA. The V gene lost 5 bases and the J gene lost 7 bases, with 15 bases spanning the gap. CDR3 in DNA: TGCAGCGTTAAACCGGGGGACCCGAACACCATATATTTT. It encodes CSVKPGDPNTIYF.

This clonotype was seen more than once but under ten times. V gene TRBV10-3 combines with J gene TRBJ2-2, with TRBD2 as a possible D gene (6 bases). The germline V gene has CDR1 ENHRY and CDR2 SYGVKD. The V end was cut by 2 bases, the J end by 0 bases, with 10 bases between. There are 16 residues in the CDR3. For the CDR3, the DNA is TGTGCCATCAGTGAGATGAGCGGGTCGAACACCGGGGAGCTGTTTTTT. Amino acids: CAISEMSGSNTGELFF.

This clonotype was counted at least ten times. The V gene is TRBV10-3, the J gene TRBJ1-4, with 9 positions matching TRBD1. Germline V CDR1 and CDR2: ENHRY, SYGVKD. The CDR3 loop spans 19 amino acids. The trim removed 2 bases at V and 0 bases at J, leaving 10 bases unmatched. The CDR3 here is CAISEPSGTGISTNEKLFF. The CDR3 bases are TGTGCCATCAGTGAGCCCTCCGGGACAGGGATTTCAACTAATGAAAAACTGTTTTTT.

This clonotype was counted ten times or more. The chain recombines TRBV7-9 with TRBJ1-1; maybe TRBD1 (6 bases). V lost 3 bases and J lost 9, with 8 bases in between. Germline V CDR1 and CDR2: SEHNR, FQNEAQ (reference sequence). The CDR3 extends over 11 amino acids. The CDR3 sequence is CASSFGTQAFF. The CDR3 nucleotides read TGTGCCAGCAGCTTCGGGACACAAGCTTTCTTT.

This clonotype was seen many times. This chain links TRBV10-1 with TRBJ2-7; D is possibly TRBD1 (6 bases). CDR1 is WNHNN and CDR2 is SYGVQD in the germline V gene (reference sequence). Trimming removed 7 bases from V and 2 bases from J, with 9 bases in between. This CDR3 has 12 amino acids. Written as DNA, the CDR3 is TGCGCCAGCATCAAGGGGGCCTACGAGCAGTACTTC. Amino acids: CASIKGAYEQYF.

This clonotype was found a few times. CDR3 coding DNA: TGTGCCAGCAGTAACAGGGTTCATGGCTACACCTTC. Translation: CASSNRVHGYTF. The chain carries TRBV6-1 and TRBJ1-2, with D possibly TRBD1 on 6 matching bases. Trimming took off 5 bases at V and 6 bases at J, with 10 bases between the two ends. The CDR3 sequence is 12 residues long. Germline V CDR1 and CDR2: MNHNS, SASEGT.

This clonotype was counted only a few times. The genes are TRBV2 and TRBJ2-6; tentative D call: TRBD1 (6 bases). Trimming took off 8 bases at V and 0 bases at J, with 20 bases between the two ends. The CDR3 contains 18 residues. Germline values: CDR1 SNHLY, CDR2 FYNNEI. The CDR3 DNA follows: TGTGCCAGCTACGGAAGGACAGTGAAGATCTCTGGGGCCAACGTCCTGACTTTC. This codes for CASYGRTVKISGANVLTF.

The J gene is TRBJ2-2, the V gene TRBV10-2, with 10 bases that match TRBD2. The CDR3 consists of 19 residues. Germline V gene lookup returns CDR1 WSHSY and CDR2 SAAADI. V lost 10 bases and J lost 4; bases outside the gene matches: 21. CDR3 in amino acids: CATLIAPSGSRASTGELFF. Written as DNA, the CDR3 is TGCGCCACCCTTATTGCCCCTAGCGGGAGTAGGGCGAGCACCGGGGAGCTGTTTTTT.

The CDR3, as DNA: TGCAGCGTTGGGACATCTGGGGCCAACGTCCTGACTTTC. Its translation: CSVGTSGANVLTF. The V and J genes are TRBV29-1 and TRBJ2-6; D is possibly TRBD1 (5 bases). V lost 4 bases, J lost 1 base, and 5 bases lay in between. Germline CDR1 is SQVTM and CDR2 is ANQGSEA. The CDR3 spans 13 residues.

The chain is built from TRBV12-3 or TRBV12-4 and TRBJ1-2; no reliable D call. The V gene lost 3 bases and the J gene lost 4 bases, with 9 bases spanning the gap. The length of the CDR3 is 13 residues. This CDR3 is CASSFGETYGYTF. The CDR3 bases are TGTGCCAGCAGTTTTGGGGAGACCTATGGCTACACCTTC.

V gene TRBV5-8 combines with J gene TRBJ2-5; 10 bases line up with TRBD1. The V gene end was trimmed by 1 base and the J gene end by 4 bases; junction bases not matched to a gene: 7. The CDR3 runs to 16 residues. From germline, CDR1 is SGHTS and CDR2 YDEGEE. The CDR3 nucleotides read TGTGCCAGCAGCTTGCTTCGGGACAGGGGTGGAGAGACCCAGTACTTC. It is translated as CASSLLRDRGGETQYF.

This clonotype was seen ten or more times. The rearrangement uses TRBV29-1 and TRBJ2-5; D gene uncertain. CDR1 is SQVTM and CDR2 is ANQGSEA in the germline V gene. Trimming left V 3 bases short and J 0 bases short, with 11 bases between. There are 14 residues in the CDR3. The CDR3 bases are TGCAGCGTTGATTTTTCGACGGACCAAGAGACCCAGTACTTC. Translating it yields CSVDFSTDQETQYF.

In its sample, this clonotype was seen many times. The chain employs TRBV11-2 and TRBJ1-6; TRBD1 is a possible D gene (6 bases). The CDR3 runs to 15 residues. V was pared by 4 bases and J by 8 bases, with 15 bases between. The germline CDR1 and CDR2 sequences are SGHAT and FQNNGV. CDR3 DNA sequence: TGTGCCAGCAGCTCTCGCAGGGGCGCGGATTCACCCCTCCACTTT. Translating it yields CASSSRRGADSPLHF.

J is TRBJ1-4 and V is TRBV29-1; D is ambiguous. CDR1 is SQVTM, CDR2 ANQGSEA, per germline. The CDR3 runs to 13 residues. Trimming removed 4 bases from V and 6 bases from J, with 12 bases in between. CDR3 protein: CSVVSRADEKLFF. The CDR3 coding sequence is TGCAGCGTTGTGAGTCGGGCGGATGAAAAACTGTTTTTT.

The rearrangement uses TRBV10-3 and TRBJ1-4; 7 bases match TRBD1. V trimming: 6 bases; J trimming: 8 bases; junction bases outside the gene matches: 6. This CDR3 comprises 13 residues. Looked up from germline, CDR1 is ENHRY and CDR2 is SYGVKD. CDR3 sequence (DNA): TGTGCCATCAGAGGAACAGGGGAGGAAAAACTGTTTTTT. It translates to CAIRGTGEEKLFF.

V and J are TRBV25-1 and TRBJ1-6; TRBD1 aligns across 8 bases. This CDR3 spans 15 amino acids. The ends lost 3 bases at V and 7 bases at J; junction bases unmatched: 5. Looked up from germline, CDR1 is MGHDK and CDR2 is SYGVNS. The CDR3 sequence is CASSDPTGGNSPLHF. CDR3 nucleotide sequence: TGTGCCAGCAGTGATCCAACAGGGGGAAATTCACCCCTCCACTTT.

Comments on this clonotype: The junction does not match germline at one end; this may be a read error. This sequence joins TRBV10-3 and TRBJ1-5; 9 bases match TRBD1. CDR1 is ENHRY, CDR2 SYGVKD, per germline. CDR3 length: 14 residues. The CDR3 spells CAISEQGACQPQHF. The CDR3 DNA reads TGCGCCATCAGTGAACAGGGGGCGTGTCAGCCCCAGCATTTT.

In regard to this clonotype: A read error may account for a junction end that differs from germline. The chain uses TRBV10-3 and TRBJ1-3; no definite D call. The CDR3 covers 12 residues. Germline V gene sequence: CDR1 ENHRY, CDR2 SYGVKD. The CDR3 coding sequence is TGTGCCATCCGTGAGTGGGCTGCGGAAATATATTTT. Encoded protein: CAIREWAAEIYF.

This clonotype was seen many times. The rearrangement joins TRBV2 to TRBJ2-7, with 8 bases identical to TRBD2. The J segment lost 5 bases and the V segment lost 7 bases, leaving 4 bases of the junction unmatched. CDR1 and CDR2 (germline): SNHLY, FYNNEI. The CDR3 extends over 12 amino acids. The CDR3 DNA reads as TGTGCCAGCAAGACTAGCGCCCACGAGCAGTACTTC. It yields the protein CASKTSAHEQYF.

This clonotype was counted a few times. The rearrangement uses TRBV29-1 and TRBJ1-4; D gene unclear. The germline V gene has CDR1 SQVTM and CDR2 ANQGSEA. The CDR3 covers 13 residues. V lost 4 bases and J 5 bases, leaving 11 bases between the germline ends. CDR3 loop: CSVGGGLNEKLFF. Written as DNA, the CDR3 is TGCAGCGTTGGTGGCGGATTAAATGAAAAACTGTTTTTT.

This chain links TRBV30 with TRBJ1-4; D remains unclear. CDR1 and CDR2 from the germline V gene are GTSNPN and SVGIG (reference sequence). This CDR3 spans 13 amino acids. Trimming removed 0 bases at V and 8 bases at J, with 10 bases between. CDR3 in amino acids: CAWSVGADEKLFF. Written as DNA, the CDR3 is TGTGCCTGGAGTGTTGGCGCGGACGAAAAACTGTTTTTT.

In its sample, this clonotype was seen many times. The chain employs TRBV12-3 or TRBV12-4 and TRBJ1-2; a weak D match, TRBD1 (5 bases). V lost 5 bases and J 4 bases, leaving 17 bases between the germline ends. This CDR3 is built from 15 residues. The CDR3 sequence: CASSASTGRIYGYTF. The CDR3 DNA reads TGTGCCAGCAGTGCATCAACGGGACGTATCTATGGCTACACCTTC.

The J gene is TRBJ1-4, the V gene TRBV12-3 or TRBV12-4, with 12 bases matching TRBD1. The CDR3 runs 15 residues. After removal of 1 base from V and 6 bases from J, the junction contained 0 bases not matched to a gene. The CDR3 DNA reads as TGTGCCAGCAGTTTAGGGGACAGGGGGCATGAAAAACTGTTTTTT. This encodes CASSLGDRGHEKLFF.

The chain couples TRBV4-1 to TRBJ1-5; TRBD1 matches at 7 bases. CDR1 and CDR2 (germline): MGHRA, YSYEKL. The CDR3 sequence is 16 residues long. V shed 0 bases and J 4 bases; nucleotides not matched to a gene: 6. CDR3 protein: CASSQDLGTANQPQHF. In DNA, the CDR3 is TGCGCCAGCAGCCAAGATCTCGGGACAGCGAATCAGCCCCAGCATTTT.

The V call is TRBV2, the J call TRBJ1-3; 7 bases align to TRBD1. This CDR3 contains 16 residues. After removal of 2 bases from V and 3 bases from J, the junction contained 7 bases not matched to a gene. From germline, CDR1 is SNHLY and CDR2 FYNNEI. The CDR3 protein is CASSESRGHGGNTIYF. The CDR3 nucleotides read TGTGCCAGCAGTGAAAGTAGGGGGCACGGTGGAAACACCATATATTTT.